A selection of T cell receptor beta chains follows, all from one sample in a study of T cell clusters in autoimmune cytopenias. TCRdb reprocessed the multiplex PCR reads and reports one entry per CDR3 protein, with no DNA. The sample totals about 4,000 distinct CDR3 sequences. Sequenced sample: peripheral blood. These receptor sequences come from a human donor with an autoimmune cytopenia or autoimmune hepatitis (not recorded which). Each CDR3 is given with its conserved first and last residue. Rows give clone size only sometimes, using once, few, many, or a class for an expanded clone.

V gene	clone size	J gene	CDR3 protein
TRBV7-3	medium-sized	TRBJ1-2	CASSPILRGGYTF
TRBV29-1	medium-sized	TRBJ2-5	CSASRAEETQYF
TRBV19	medium-sized	TRBJ2-3	CASSISTSGGARSDTQYF
TRBV12-3/TRBV12-4	medium-sized	TRBJ1-6	CASSPTGPPLHF
TRBV5-4	medium-sized	TRBJ2-3	CASSLGRSTDTQYF
TRBV28	medium-sized	TRBJ2-7	CASHTQPYEQYF
TRBV30	NA	TRBJ2-1	CASASRGGAYNEQFF
TRBV6-5	NA	TRBJ1-1	CATLRGANTEAFF
TRBV30	medium-sized	TRBJ1-3	CAWDIGTWGNTIYF
TRBV6-2/TRBV6-3	medium-sized	TRBJ2-5	CAGGTDLQETQYF
TRBV21-1	NA	TRBJ1-2	CASSKGTSSAYGYTF
TRBV27	NA	TRBJ1-5	CASSDRAYYNQPQHF
TRBV27	NA	TRBJ2-7	CASRPIAGEQYF
TRBV29-1	medium-sized	TRBJ2-5	CSASRTPQETQYF
TRBV30	medium-sized	TRBJ2-7	CAWEGVHSSSYEQYF
TRBV7-4	NA	TRBJ1-3	CASSPLQGTLSGNTIYF
TRBV6-1	NA	TRBJ2-7	CASSYSRQGTPYEQYF
TRBV6-5	NA	TRBJ2-1	CASSRTSPARNEQFF
TRBV6-5	medium-sized	TRBJ1-6	CASTRGQGDSPLHF
TRBV30	NA	TRBJ2-2	CAWAGGRNTGELFF
TRBV30	medium-sized	TRBJ1-1	CAWAGNTEAFF
TRBV5-6	NA	TRBJ2-1	CASSLVGTGGWNEQFF
TRBV6-5	medium-sized	TRBJ2-1	CASSYGQGWSNEQFF
TRBV29-1	large	TRBJ2-3	CSVTRPGFGTDTQYF
TRBV30	medium-sized	TRBJ2-7	CAWIQKLQGKQYF
TRBV10-3	NA	TRBJ2-7	CAISDRRGGSYEQYF
TRBV20-1	NA	TRBJ1-6	CSASKEVLDNSPLHF
TRBV12-3/TRBV12-4	medium-sized	TRBJ2-1	CASSLGGSEQFF
TRBV12-3/TRBV12-4	NA	TRBJ2-5	CASSLFVGTGRETQYF
TRBV7-2	medium-sized	TRBJ1-1	CASSLGGRMITEAFF
TRBV5-4	NA	TRBJ2-1	CASRSPDHEQFF
TRBV27	medium-sized	TRBJ2-5	CASPYVVPPLEETQYF
TRBV27	NA	TRBJ2-7	CASSPIPDSSYEQYF
TRBV6-5	medium-sized	TRBJ2-3	CASSYSASGALSSHTQYF
TRBV4-1	NA	TRBJ2-7	CASSTGTDEQYF
TRBV29-1	medium-sized	TRBJ1-2	CSVDGLSYGYTF
TRBV6-5	medium-sized	TRBJ2-1	CASSSHREGQFF
TRBV29-1	medium-sized	TRBJ2-1	CSGLLHDNEQFF
TRBV20-1	medium-sized	TRBJ2-3	CSAPVGADTQYF
TRBV29-1	large	TRBJ2-3	CSVAWSSTDTQYF
TRBV20-1	NA	TRBJ2-7	CSANTGTGRYEQYF
TRBV20-1	NA	TRBJ2-3	CSATQTNTQYF